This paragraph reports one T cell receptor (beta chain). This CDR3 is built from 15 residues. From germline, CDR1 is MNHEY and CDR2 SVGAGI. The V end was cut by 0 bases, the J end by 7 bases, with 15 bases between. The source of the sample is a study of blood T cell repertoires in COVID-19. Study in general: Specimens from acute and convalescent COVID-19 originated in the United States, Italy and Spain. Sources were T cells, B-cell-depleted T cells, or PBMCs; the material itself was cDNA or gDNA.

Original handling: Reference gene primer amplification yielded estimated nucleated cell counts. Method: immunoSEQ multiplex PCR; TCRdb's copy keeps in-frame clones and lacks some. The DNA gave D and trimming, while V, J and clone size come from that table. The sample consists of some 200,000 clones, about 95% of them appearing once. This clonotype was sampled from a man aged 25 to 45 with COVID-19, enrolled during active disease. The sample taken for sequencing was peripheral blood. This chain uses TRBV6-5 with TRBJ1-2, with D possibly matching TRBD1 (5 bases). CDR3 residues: CASSYSKGGVGGYTF. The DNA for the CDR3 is TGTGCCAGCAGTTACTCCAAAGGAGGGGTTGGTGGCTACACCTTC.